This is a list of T cell receptor beta chains from one sample in a study of blood T cell repertoires in COVID-19. The repertoire was sequenced with immunoSEQ multiplex PCR; TCRdb's copy has only in-frame clones and lacks some. This table holds 25,000 to 30,000 clones, roughly 90% found once. The sequenced sample was peripheral blood. Every receptor here comes from a human donor in a cohort sampled during active COVID-19. The CDR3 runs from the conserved cysteine through the conserved F or W. Fields, in order: CDR3 length, V gene, J gene, clone size, D gene, CDR3 protein, CDR3 DNA. The D gene is left open where the match is weak. Where a row states a size, it is once, few, many or the class of an expanded clone; other rows omit it.

cdr3_length: 13; v_call: TRBV19; j_call: TRBJ2-7; clone_size: NA; d_call: NA; cdr3_aa: CASSVAVLYEQYF; cdr3_nt: TGTGCCAGTAGTGTAGCAGTCTTATACGAGCAGTACTTC
cdr3_length: 13; v_call: TRBV2; j_call: TRBJ2-5; clone_size: NA; d_call: NA; cdr3_aa: CASSDSAGETQYF; cdr3_nt: TGTGCCAGCAGTGATTCCGCGGGAGAGACCCAGTACTTC
cdr3_length: 14; v_call: TRBV7-3; j_call: TRBJ1-2; clone_size: NA; d_call: NA; cdr3_aa: CASSLNGGNYGYTF; cdr3_nt: TGTGCCAGCAGCTTAAACGGCGGGAACTATGGCTACACCTTC
cdr3_length: 15; v_call: TRBV12-5; j_call: TRBJ2-3; clone_size: NA; d_call: NA; cdr3_aa: CASGFPGGREDTQYF; cdr3_nt: TGTGCTAGTGGTTTTCCCGGGGGGCGAGAGGATACGCAGTATTTT
cdr3_length: 12; v_call: TRBV28; j_call: TRBJ2-7; clone_size: NA; d_call: TRBD1; cdr3_aa: CASIGQVYEQYF; cdr3_nt: TGTGCCAGCATCGGACAGGTCTACGAGCAGTACTTC
cdr3_length: 16; v_call: TRBV3-1/TRBV3-2; j_call: TRBJ2-2; clone_size: NA; d_call: TRBD2; cdr3_aa: CASSHPSGSNTGELFF; cdr3_nt: TGTGCCAGCAGCCACCCTAGCGGGTCTAACACCGGGGAGCTGTTTTTT
cdr3_length: 12; v_call: TRBV11-2; j_call: TRBJ2-5; clone_size: NA; d_call: NA; cdr3_aa: CASTTSRETQYF; cdr3_nt: TGTGCCAGCACCACCTCACGGGAGACCCAGTACTTC
cdr3_length: 14; v_call: TRBV15; j_call: TRBJ2-1; clone_size: NA; d_call: TRBD2; cdr3_aa: CATRTSGDYNEQFF; cdr3_nt: TGTGCCACCCGGACTAGCGGGGATTACAATGAGCAGTTCTTC
cdr3_length: 15; v_call: TRBV2; j_call: TRBJ1-1; clone_size: NA; d_call: TRBD1; cdr3_aa: CASSLRGDRSTEAFF; cdr3_nt: TGTGCCAGCAGTCTAAGGGGGGACAGGAGTACGGAAGCTTTCTTT
cdr3_length: 15; v_call: TRBV7-2; j_call: TRBJ1-4; clone_size: NA; d_call: NA; cdr3_aa: CASSPRPGEGEKLFF; cdr3_nt: TGTGCCAGCAGCCCCCGTCCGGGGGAAGGCGAAAAACTGTTTTTT
cdr3_length: 13; v_call: TRBV27; j_call: TRBJ2-1; clone_size: NA; d_call: TRBD2; cdr3_aa: CASSGGPNNEQFF; cdr3_nt: TGTGCCAGTAGCGGGGGGCCAAACAATGAGCAGTTCTTC
cdr3_length: 17; v_call: TRBV2; j_call: TRBJ1-6; clone_size: once; d_call: TRBD1; cdr3_aa: CASRAPDREILNSPLHF; cdr3_nt: TGTGCCAGCAGAGCCCCGGACAGGGAAATTCTAAATTCACCCCTCCACTTT
cdr3_length: 15; v_call: TRBV5-1; j_call: TRBJ1-1; clone_size: NA; d_call: NA; cdr3_aa: CASSPGALAGTEAFF; cdr3_nt: TGCGCCAGCAGCCCAGGTGCCCTCGCGGGCACTGAAGCTTTCTTT
cdr3_length: 16; v_call: TRBV11-2; j_call: TRBJ1-2; clone_size: once; d_call: TRBD1; cdr3_aa: CASSQIQGNIGYGYTF; cdr3_nt: TGTGCCAGCAGCCAGATACAGGGGAATATTGGCTATGGCTACACCTTC
cdr3_length: 16; v_call: TRBV4-3; j_call: TRBJ2-1; clone_size: NA; d_call: TRBD2; cdr3_aa: CASSQSSGGSYNEQFF; cdr3_nt: TGCGCCAGCAGCCAATCTAGCGGGGGTTCCTACAATGAGCAGTTCTTC
cdr3_length: 16; v_call: TRBV15; j_call: TRBJ2-3; clone_size: NA; d_call: NA; cdr3_aa: CATSRGGQTGTDTQYF; cdr3_nt: TGTGCCACCAGCAGAGGTGGCCAAACCGGCACAGATACGCAGTATTTT
cdr3_length: 14; v_call: TRBV7-3; j_call: TRBJ2-3; clone_size: NA; d_call: NA; cdr3_aa: CASSPVTSTDTQYF; cdr3_nt: TGTGCCAGCAGCCCGGTTACTAGCACAGATACGCAGTATTTT
cdr3_length: 15; v_call: TRBV10-3; j_call: TRBJ1-2; clone_size: NA; d_call: NA; cdr3_aa: CAISESTRRGDGYTF; cdr3_nt: TGTGCCATCAGTGAGTCGACTCGCAGGGGCGATGGCTACACCTTC
cdr3_length: 16; v_call: TRBV12-5; j_call: TRBJ2-5; clone_size: NA; d_call: TRBD2; cdr3_aa: CASGQGTSGGQETQYF; cdr3_nt: TGTGCTAGTGGCCAAGGGACTAGCGGGGGACAAGAGACCCAGTACTTC
cdr3_length: 16; v_call: TRBV5-1; j_call: TRBJ1-2; clone_size: NA; d_call: TRBD1; cdr3_aa: CASSSTGGGSKFGYTF; cdr3_nt: TGCGCCAGCAGCTCCACAGGGGGAGGTAGCAAGTTCGGCTACACCTTC
cdr3_length: 12; v_call: TRBV30; j_call: TRBJ2-7; clone_size: NA; d_call: TRBD2; cdr3_aa: CALGTSAYEQYF; cdr3_nt: TGTGCCTTGGGGACTAGCGCCTACGAGCAGTACTTC
cdr3_length: 13; v_call: TRBV9; j_call: TRBJ1-6; clone_size: NA; d_call: NA; cdr3_aa: CASSPTVGSPLHF; cdr3_nt: TGTGCCAGCAGCCCGACAGTGGGGTCACCCCTCCACTTT
cdr3_length: 13; v_call: TRBV7-9; j_call: TRBJ2-5; clone_size: NA; d_call: NA; cdr3_aa: CASSLMAEETQYF; cdr3_nt: TGTGCCAGCAGCTTAATGGCGGAAGAGACCCAGTACTTC
cdr3_length: 15; v_call: TRBV7-9; j_call: TRBJ1-1; clone_size: NA; d_call: NA; cdr3_aa: CASSLVGRENTEAFF; cdr3_nt: TGTGCCAGCAGCTTAGTCGGGAGGGAGAACACTGAAGCTTTCTTT
cdr3_length: 15; v_call: TRBV2; j_call: TRBJ2-3; clone_size: NA; d_call: NA; cdr3_aa: CASRGSAASTDTQYF; cdr3_nt: TGTGCCAGCAGGGGGTCAGCGGCTAGCACAGATACGCAGTATTTT
cdr3_length: 14; v_call: TRBV6-4; j_call: TRBJ2-3; clone_size: NA; d_call: NA; cdr3_aa: CASRLDYGTDTQYF; cdr3_nt: TGTGCCAGCAGGCTGGACTACGGCACAGATACGCAGTATTTT
cdr3_length: 16; v_call: TRBV29-1; j_call: TRBJ2-3; clone_size: NA; d_call: TRBD2; cdr3_aa: CSVAPRLAYSTDTQYF; cdr3_nt: TGCAGCGTCGCCCCTAGACTAGCGTATAGCACAGATACGCAGTATTTT
cdr3_length: 15; v_call: TRBV18; j_call: TRBJ2-7; clone_size: NA; d_call: TRBD1; cdr3_aa: CASSPPGQATYEQYF; cdr3_nt: TGTGCCAGCTCACCACCTGGACAGGCTACGTACGAGCAGTACTTC
cdr3_length: 14; v_call: TRBV5-4; j_call: TRBJ1-1; clone_size: NA; d_call: NA; cdr3_aa: CASSLPRPRGEAFF; cdr3_nt: TGTGCCAGCAGCTTACCCAGGCCTAGGGGTGAAGCTTTCTTT
cdr3_length: 12; v_call: TRBV7-9; j_call: TRBJ2-7; clone_size: NA; d_call: NA; cdr3_aa: CASSPSAYEQYF; cdr3_nt: TGTGCCAGCAGCCCTAGCGCTTACGAGCAGTACTTC
cdr3_length: 15; v_call: TRBV4-2; j_call: TRBJ2-7; clone_size: NA; d_call: TRBD2; cdr3_aa: CASSQPGLADYEQYF; cdr3_nt: TGTGCCAGCAGCCAACCGGGACTAGCGGACTACGAGCAGTACTTC
cdr3_length: 15; v_call: TRBV7-9; j_call: TRBJ1-3; clone_size: few; d_call: NA; cdr3_aa: CASSLSGNSGNTIYF; cdr3_nt: TGTGCCAGCAGCTTAAGCGGGAACTCTGGAAACACCATATATTTT
cdr3_length: 16; v_call: TRBV9; j_call: TRBJ2-1; clone_size: few; d_call: TRBD1; cdr3_aa: CASITWTGTENNEQFF; cdr3_nt: TGTGCCAGCATCACATGGACCGGGACAGAGAACAATGAGCAGTTCTTC
cdr3_length: 16; v_call: TRBV2; j_call: TRBJ1-6; clone_size: NA; d_call: TRBD1; cdr3_aa: CASSEGLDRVNSPLHF; cdr3_nt: TGTGCCAGCAGTGAAGGCCTCGACAGGGTGAATTCACCCCTCCACTTT
cdr3_length: 14; v_call: TRBV2; j_call: TRBJ2-7; clone_size: medium-sized; d_call: TRBD1; cdr3_aa: CASSERGQGGEQYF; cdr3_nt: TGTGCCAGCAGTGAAAGGGGACAGGGTGGAGAGCAGTACTTC
cdr3_length: 16; v_call: TRBV6-2/TRBV6-3; j_call: TRBJ2-3; clone_size: NA; d_call: NA; cdr3_aa: CASSYPPQALPDTQYF; cdr3_nt: TGTGCCAGCAGTTACCCCCCCCAGGCGTTACCAGATACGCAGTATTTT
cdr3_length: 16; v_call: TRBV9; j_call: TRBJ2-5; clone_size: large; d_call: TRBD2; cdr3_aa: CASSVDIRGGLETQYF; cdr3_nt: TGTGCCAGCAGCGTAGATATCCGGGGAGGGCTAGAGACCCAGTACTTC
cdr3_length: 16; v_call: TRBV6-5; j_call: TRBJ2-5; clone_size: NA; d_call: TRBD1; cdr3_aa: CASSSPGTGGQETQYF; cdr3_nt: TGTGCCAGCAGTTCCCCCGGGACAGGGGGTCAAGAGACCCAGTACTTC
cdr3_length: 19; v_call: TRBV15; j_call: TRBJ2-2; clone_size: NA; d_call: TRBD2; cdr3_aa: CATSPRTEAGGTNTGELFF; cdr3_nt: TGTGCCACCAGCCCGCGGACGGAAGCGGGGGGGACAAACACCGGGGAGCTGTTTTTT
cdr3_length: 15; v_call: TRBV2; j_call: TRBJ1-2; clone_size: NA; d_call: NA; cdr3_aa: CASSVSPGVGYGYTF; cdr3_nt: TGTGCCAGCAGTGTTTCCCCGGGGGTGGGCTATGGCTACACCTTC
cdr3_length: 14; v_call: TRBV4-3; j_call: TRBJ1-2; clone_size: few; d_call: NA; cdr3_aa: CASSQTPGHLGYTF; cdr3_nt: TGCGCCAGCAGCCAAACTCCGGGACACCTAGGCTACACCTTC
cdr3_length: 13; v_call: TRBV9; j_call: TRBJ2-1; clone_size: NA; d_call: NA; cdr3_aa: CASRHESYNEQFF; cdr3_nt: TGTGCCAGCAGGCACGAGTCGTACAATGAGCAGTTCTTC
cdr3_length: 15; v_call: TRBV6-4; j_call: TRBJ2-2; clone_size: NA; d_call: TRBD2; cdr3_aa: CASSIDSGGNGELFF; cdr3_nt: TGTGCCAGCAGTATTGATAGCGGGGGCAACGGGGAGCTGTTTTTT
cdr3_length: 14; v_call: TRBV2; j_call: TRBJ2-2; clone_size: NA; d_call: TRBD1; cdr3_aa: CASRMTGGTGELFF; cdr3_nt: TGTGCCAGTCGAATGACAGGGGGAACCGGGGAGCTGTTTTTT
cdr3_length: 13; v_call: TRBV9; j_call: TRBJ1-2; clone_size: NA; d_call: TRBD1; cdr3_aa: CASSAGTGHGYTF; cdr3_nt: TGTGCCAGCAGCGCCGGGACAGGTCATGGCTACACCTTC
cdr3_length: 15; v_call: TRBV3-1/TRBV3-2; j_call: TRBJ2-5; clone_size: NA; d_call: TRBD2; cdr3_aa: CASSQSRAGGETQYF; cdr3_nt: TGTGCCAGCAGCCAATCTCGAGCGGGGGGAGAGACCCAGTACTTC
cdr3_length: 13; v_call: TRBV12-3/TRBV12-4; j_call: TRBJ1-2; clone_size: NA; d_call: NA; cdr3_aa: CASTLEGNYGYTF; cdr3_nt: TGTGCCAGCACCCTGGAGGGGAACTATGGCTACACCTTC
cdr3_length: 14; v_call: TRBV7-6; j_call: TRBJ1-3; clone_size: NA; d_call: NA; cdr3_aa: CASSLAGAGNTIYF; cdr3_nt: TGTGCCAGCAGCTTAGCAGGGGCTGGAAACACCATATATTTT
cdr3_length: 15; v_call: TRBV2; j_call: TRBJ2-1; clone_size: NA; d_call: TRBD2; cdr3_aa: CASSELGLAGNEQFF; cdr3_nt: TGTGCCAGCAGTGAATTGGGGCTAGCGGGCAATGAGCAGTTCTTC
cdr3_length: 16; v_call: TRBV7-9; j_call: TRBJ1-3; clone_size: NA; d_call: NA; cdr3_aa: CASSPRGGLSGNTIYF; cdr3_nt: TGTGCCAGCAGCCCCCGGGGAGGCCTATCTGGAAACACCATATATTTT
cdr3_length: 17; v_call: TRBV9; j_call: TRBJ2-2; clone_size: NA; d_call: NA; cdr3_aa: CASSVEGGPSNTGELFF; cdr3_nt: TGTGCCAGCAGCGTAGAGGGGGGGCCATCGAACACCGGGGAGCTGTTTTTT
cdr3_length: 14; v_call: TRBV18; j_call: TRBJ2-7; clone_size: NA; d_call: TRBD1; cdr3_aa: CASSSGTEVYEQYF; cdr3_nt: TGTGCCAGCTCATCCGGGACAGAGGTCTACGAGCAGTACTTC
cdr3_length: 15; v_call: TRBV9; j_call: TRBJ1-1; clone_size: NA; d_call: NA; cdr3_aa: CASSVDPIGGGEAFF; cdr3_nt: TGTGCCAGCAGCGTAGATCCCATAGGGGGTGGCGAAGCTTTCTTT
cdr3_length: 14; v_call: TRBV11-2; j_call: TRBJ2-5; clone_size: few; d_call: TRBD2; cdr3_aa: CASSFERGQETQYF; cdr3_nt: TGTGCCAGCAGCTTCGAGCGGGGACAAGAGACCCAGTACTTC
cdr3_length: 12; v_call: TRBV12-3/TRBV12-4; j_call: TRBJ2-2; clone_size: NA; d_call: NA; cdr3_aa: CASSSTTGELFF; cdr3_nt: TGTGCCAGCAGTTCAACAACCGGGGAGCTGTTTTTT
cdr3_length: 13; v_call: TRBV6-2/TRBV6-3; j_call: TRBJ2-3; clone_size: once; d_call: NA; cdr3_aa: CASSYSGTDTQYF; cdr3_nt: TGTGCCAGCAGTTACTCCGGCACAGATACGCAGTATTTT
cdr3_length: 16; v_call: TRBV5-6; j_call: TRBJ2-1; clone_size: NA; d_call: TRBD2; cdr3_aa: CASRILAGGPNNEQFF; cdr3_nt: TGTGCCAGCAGAATACTAGCGGGGGGCCCAAACAATGAGCAGTTCTTC
cdr3_length: 14; v_call: TRBV2; j_call: TRBJ1-4; clone_size: NA; d_call: TRBD1; cdr3_aa: CASSAGTDNEKLFF; cdr3_nt: TGTGCCAGCAGTGCCGGGACAGACAATGAAAAACTGTTTTTT
cdr3_length: 13; v_call: TRBV14; j_call: TRBJ1-2; clone_size: NA; d_call: NA; cdr3_aa: CASSQDKGGGYTF; cdr3_nt: TGTGCCAGCAGCCAAGATAAGGGAGGCGGCTACACCTTC